This is a list of T cell receptor beta chains from one sample in a study of blood T cell repertoires in COVID-19. Data came from immunoSEQ multiplex PCR; TCRdb stores just in-frame clones and leaves some out. This sample carries about 130,000 clones, roughly three quarters of them seen once, and the ten largest clones take about 1.9%. Specimen: peripheral blood. Receptor source: a woman aged 70 to 79 with acute or convalescent COVID-19. Each CDR3 is given without its conserved first and last residue.

CDR3 length: 14
V gene: TRBV2
J gene: TRBJ2-1
CDR3 protein: ASSPRAGGRNNEQF

CDR3 length: 11
V gene: TRBV7-9
J gene: TRBJ2-7
CDR3 protein: ASSLGGVYEQY

CDR3 length: 14
V gene: TRBV9
J gene: TRBJ1-3
CDR3 protein: ASSVELRGSGNTIY

CDR3 length: 9
V gene: TRBV30
J gene: TRBJ2-7
CDR3 protein: AWSDRWEQY

CDR3 length: 13
V gene: TRBV7-6
J gene: TRBJ2-2
CDR3 protein: ASSLSGQGTGELF

CDR3 length: 16
V gene: TRBV3-1/TRBV3-2
J gene: TRBJ2-5
CDR3 protein: ASSQITGLFGTSGPQY

CDR3 length: 13
V gene: TRBV13
J gene: TRBJ2-3
CDR3 protein: ASSLLGGSPDTQY

CDR3 length: 11
V gene: TRBV10-3
J gene: TRBJ2-5
CDR3 protein: AISVSFEETQY

CDR3 length: 13
V gene: TRBV5-1
J gene: TRBJ2-3
CDR3 protein: ASRKGTSGTDTQY

CDR3 length: 12
V gene: TRBV27
J gene: TRBJ2-3
CDR3 protein: ASRLAGPGDTQY

CDR3 length: 12
V gene: TRBV3-1/TRBV3-2
J gene: TRBJ1-1
CDR3 protein: ASSQTQGVGEAF

CDR3 length: 13
V gene: TRBV10-3
J gene: TRBJ2-3
CDR3 protein: AISEEGLAPDTQY

CDR3 length: 13
V gene: TRBV18
J gene: TRBJ1-4
CDR3 protein: ASSPRQGANEKLF

CDR3 length: 12
V gene: TRBV10-3
J gene: TRBJ1-2
CDR3 protein: AISDNGQGYGYT

CDR3 length: 14
V gene: TRBV28
J gene: TRBJ2-1
CDR3 protein: ASSSNLAGGYNEQF

CDR3 length: 14
V gene: TRBV18
J gene: TRBJ1-1
CDR3 protein: ASSPLQGAQNTEAF

CDR3 length: 10
V gene: TRBV5-1
J gene: TRBJ1-2
CDR3 protein: ASSLGSEGYT

CDR3 length: 15
V gene: TRBV4-1
J gene: TRBJ2-2
CDR3 protein: ASSQGRANTNTGELF

CDR3 length: 11
V gene: TRBV24-1
J gene: TRBJ2-1
CDR3 protein: ATSDAQGDEQF

CDR3 length: 11
V gene: TRBV14
J gene: TRBJ2-4
CDR3 protein: ASSHRLLNIQY

CDR3 length: 11
V gene: TRBV5-6
J gene: TRBJ1-1
CDR3 protein: ASSFWAPTEAF

CDR3 length: 13
V gene: TRBV19
J gene: TRBJ2-3
CDR3 protein: ASSTPGQATDTQY

CDR3 length: 14
V gene: TRBV7-2
J gene: TRBJ1-2
CDR3 protein: ASSLALRPRDYGYT

CDR3 length: 15
V gene: TRBV10-3
J gene: TRBJ2-4
CDR3 protein: AISDTSGGAVGNIQY

CDR3 length: 11
V gene: TRBV25-1
J gene: TRBJ1-2
CDR3 protein: ASSGKSFYGYT

CDR3 length: 15
V gene: TRBV3-1/TRBV3-2
J gene: TRBJ1-2
CDR3 protein: ASSQARLNRGKYGYT

CDR3 length: 11
V gene: TRBV29-1
J gene: TRBJ2-3
CDR3 protein: SVRQQGPDTQY

CDR3 length: 12
V gene: TRBV28
J gene: TRBJ2-7
CDR3 protein: ASSTNRASYEQY

CDR3 length: 12
V gene: TRBV11-3
J gene: TRBJ2-3
CDR3 protein: ASSLAGTTDTQY

CDR3 length: 12
V gene: TRBV10-3
J gene: TRBJ2-7
CDR3 protein: AISPSGGRYEQY

CDR3 length: 13
V gene: TRBV19
J gene: TRBJ1-2
CDR3 protein: ASSPWTGVSYGYT

CDR3 length: 13
V gene: TRBV28
J gene: TRBJ2-7
CDR3 protein: ASSLLGARPNEQY

CDR3 length: 13
V gene: TRBV5-1
J gene: TRBJ2-5
CDR3 protein: ASSLEWTGIETQY

CDR3 length: 13
V gene: TRBV6-6
J gene: TRBJ2-5
CDR3 protein: ASSLGTSGQETQY

CDR3 length: 12
V gene: TRBV6-5
J gene: TRBJ2-7
CDR3 protein: ASSYDRDSYEQY

CDR3 length: 15
V gene: TRBV10-3
J gene: TRBJ2-7
CDR3 protein: AISGVAEARSSYEQY

CDR3 length: 12
V gene: TRBV29-1
J gene: TRBJ2-7
CDR3 protein: SVGTGQGADEQY

CDR3 length: 11
V gene: TRBV2
J gene: TRBJ1-1
CDR3 protein: ASRMGGSTEAF

CDR3 length: 10
V gene: TRBV6-5
J gene: TRBJ2-7
CDR3 protein: ASGTGGYEQY

CDR3 length: 13
V gene: TRBV5-1
J gene: TRBJ2-3
CDR3 protein: ASSPYNRDTDTQY